The next 22 T cell receptor beta chains were all read from a single sample in a study of metastatic and nonmetastatic thyroid tumors. TCRdb recomputed clones from the PCR reads via MiXCR. The table has several thousand clones, less than 35% seen once. Every patient underwent thyroid surgery untreated. Sequenced material: tumor tissue. All receptors derive from a male donor with papillary thyroid cancer or a benign thyroid nodule (not recorded which). Some clones in this sample may be carry-over from other donors' samples.

This clone was observed a handful of times. This chain joins TRBV12-3 or TRBV12-4 and TRBJ2-7; D possibly uses TRBD1 or TRBD2 (5 bases each). The CDR3 runs to 16 residues. Trimming left V 1 base short and J 5 bases short, with 18 bases between. The CDR3 DNA follows: TGTGCCAGCAGTTTAGGAGTCGGGACCCAACGTCACGAGCAGTACTTC. This codes for CASSLGVGTQRHEQYF.

This clone was seen a handful of times. Here the CDR3 DNA reads TGTGCCAGCAGTTTGGGGGCTAGCGGGAAAAATGAGCAGTTCTTC. Translating gives CASSLGASGKNEQFF. The J gene is TRBJ2-1, the V gene TRBV28, with TRBD2 identical over 9 bases. CDR3 length equals 15 residues. V dropped 3 bases and J dropped 7; count of bases not matched to a gene: 7. Germline lookup yields CDR1 MDHEN and CDR2 SYDVKM.

The V call is TRBV27, the J call TRBJ2-7; 11 bases map to TRBD2. Germline assignment: CDR1 MNHEY and CDR2 SMNVEV (reference sequence). J lost 1 base, V lost 6 bases, and 8 bases had no gene match. The CDR3 consists of 16 residues. CDR3 loop: CASSYIGTSGSYEQYF. In DNA, the CDR3 is TGTGCCAGCAGCTATATCGGGACTAGCGGATCCTACGAGCAGTACTTC.

This clone was counted between two and nine times. V gene TRBV28 combines with J gene TRBJ2-5; 10 positions match TRBD2. The V segment lost 8 bases and the J segment 0 bases; nucleotides outside the gene matches: 18. This CDR3 is 19 amino acids long. CDR1 MDHEN and CDR2 SYDVKM come from the germline V gene. The CDR3, as DNA: TGTGCCAGCCGGACCCAGGGGGCTAGCGGGAGTGGGTACCAAGAGACCCAGTACTTC. It encodes CASRTQGASGSGYQETQYF.

The gene calls are TRBV11-2 and TRBJ2-7; perhaps TRBD1 as D (6 bases). Germline CDR1 reads SGHAT; CDR2 reads FQNNGV. Trimming shortened V by 6 bases and J by 0 bases, and 15 bases separated the two germline ends. CDR3 size: 15 residues. CDR3 sequence (DNA): TGTGCCAGCAGGTCAATCAGGGGACCCTCCTACGAGCAGTACTTC. It translates to CASRSIRGPSYEQYF.

This sequence joins TRBV5-1 and TRBJ2-7, with TRBD2 as a possible D gene (5 bases). Germline V gene data show CDR1 as SGHRS and CDR2 as YFSETQ. The length of the CDR3 is 12 residues. Trimming removed 3 bases from V and 7 bases from J, with 11 bases in between. The CDR3 reads CASSSGTGEQYF. CDR3 in DNA: TGCGCCAGCAGCTCCGGAACGGGGGAGCAGTACTTC.

This clone was seen more than once but under ten times. The genes are TRBV6-2 or TRBV6-3 and TRBJ1-1; D is unclear. CDR1 and CDR2 (germline): MNHEY, SVGEGT. The CDR3 extends over 15 amino acids. V gave up 2 bases and J gave up 2 bases, with 12 bases separating them. CDR3 nucleotides: TGTGCCAGCAGTTACGGGAGACGGATCAACACTGAAGCTTTCTTT. This encodes CASSYGRRINTEAFF.

The V and J genes are TRBV20-1 and TRBJ2-5; D gene unclear. CDR3 size: 14 residues. Germline CDR1 is DFQATT and CDR2 is SNEGSKA (reference sequence). Deletions cut 0 bases from V and 0 bases from J, with 8 bases between. The CDR3 is CSARDLMYQETQYF. The CDR3 DNA is TGCAGTGCTAGAGATCTGATGTACCAAGAGACCCAGTACTTC.

This clone has only one observation. The V gene is TRBV20-1, the J gene TRBJ2-7; 8 bases line up with TRBD2. Per germline, CDR1 DFQATT and CDR2 SNEGSKA (reference sequence). The CDR3 spans 14 residues. After removal of 2 bases from V and 1 base from J, the junction contained 4 bases not matched to a gene. CDR3 amino acids: CSARYPGGSYEQYF. CDR3 DNA: TGCAGTGCTAGATATCCGGGAGGGTCCTACGAGCAGTACTTC.

The rearrangement uses TRBV12-3 or TRBV12-4 and TRBJ2-2; D not certain. With 1 base removed from V and 5 bases from J, the gap between germline ends came to 5 bases. CDR3 length: 13 residues. The CDR3 reads CASSLEGTGELFF. The CDR3 DNA sequence: TGTGCCAGCAGTTTAGAAGGAACCGGGGAGCTGTTTTTT.

This clone turned up a few times. The chain links TRBV6-5 to TRBJ2-7; D perhaps matches TRBD1 (6 bases). From germline, CDR1 is MNHEY and CDR2 SVGAGI. V lost 3 bases and J 0 bases, leaving 12 bases between the germline ends. This CDR3 contains 15 residues. The DNA for the CDR3 is TGTGCCAGCAGTTATTGGCAGGGGTCCTCCTACGAGCAGTACTTC. Its translation: CASSYWQGSSYEQYF.

V is TRBV10-3 and J is TRBJ1-1; 8 positions match TRBD1. This CDR3 comprises 17 residues. The germline gives CDR1 ENHRY, CDR2 SYGVKD. Trimming at V came to 0 bases and at J to 2 bases, leaving 8 bases not matched to a gene. The CDR3 is CAISESRPGQGNTEAFF. In DNA form, the CDR3 reads TGTGCCATCAGTGAGTCGAGGCCCGGACAGGGTAACACTGAAGCTTTCTTT.

V and J are TRBV9 and TRBJ2-5, with 11 bases lining up with TRBD2. The germline CDR1 and CDR2 sequences are SGDLS and YYNGEE. The CDR3 loop spans 15 amino acids. V dropped 3 bases and J dropped 1; count of bases not matched to a gene: 2. The CDR3 here is CASSGSGGAQETQYF. CDR3 nucleotide sequence: TGTGCCAGCAGCGGTAGCGGGGGGGCCCAAGAGACCCAGTACTTC.

This clone has at least ten counts. The genes are TRBV4-3 and TRBJ1-1; D gene uncertain. The CDR3 totals 15 residues. V was pared by 0 bases and J by 0 bases, with 8 bases between. Germline CDR1 reads LGHNA; CDR2 reads YSLEER. The CDR3 is CASSQEGFLNTEAFF. The CDR3 bases are TGCGCCAGCAGCCAAGAGGGGTTCTTGAACACTGAAGCTTTCTTT.

This clone was seen a handful of times. V usage is TRBV4-2 and J usage is TRBJ2-1; 14 positions agree with TRBD2. Germline trimming cut 3 bases from V and 16 bases from J; bases unmatched to any gene: 8. Germline V gene sequence: CDR1 LGHNA, CDR2 YNFKEQ. CDR3 length: 14 amino acids. The CDR3 DNA reads as TGTGCCAGCAGCCATGCGGGACTAGCGGGAGAATACTTCTTC. This sequence encodes CASSHAGLAGEYFF.

This clone came up a few times. The chain uses TRBV6-1 and TRBJ2-2; 8 positions agree with TRBD2. With 7 bases clipped from V and 0 bases from J, the junction kept 7 bases outside the gene matches. The CDR3 covers 16 residues. The V gene's germline CDR1 is MNHNS and CDR2 SASEGT. The CDR3 is CASTPLAGPNTGELFF. DNA of the CDR3: TGTGCCAGCACCCCCCTAGCGGGTCCGAACACCGGGGAGCTGTTTTTT.

This clone was observed a handful of times. This rearrangement joins TRBV27 to TRBJ1-2, with 9 bases that match TRBD1. This CDR3 spans 15 amino acids. Germline CDR1 and CDR2: MNHEY and SMNVEV (reference sequence). Trimming at V came to 5 bases and at J to 3 bases, leaving 7 bases not matched to a gene. The CDR3 loop reads CASSPRTGAHYGYTF. The CDR3, as DNA: TGTGCCAGCAGTCCGCGGACAGGGGCTCACTATGGCTACACCTTC.

The chain has TRBV7-9 and TRBJ1-3, with a tentative D call TRBD1 (5 bases). The CDR3 extends over 14 amino acids. In germline, CDR1 is SEHNR, CDR2 FQNEAQ (reference sequence). V lost 6 bases and J 4 bases, leaving 13 bases between the germline ends. CDR3 DNA sequence: TGTGCCAGCAGACAAAGGGACGGAGGAAACACCATATATTTT. It translates to CASRQRDGGNTIYF.

V gene TRBV4-1 combines with J gene TRBJ2-3; TRBD2 agrees at 7 bases. This CDR3 comprises 19 residues. With V trimmed by 0 bases and J by 2 bases, 14 bases remained unmatched. Germline V lookup: CDR1 MGHRA, CDR2 YSYEKL. The CDR3 loop reads CASSQDSPTSGEPTDTQYF. The CDR3 DNA follows: TGCGCCAGCAGCCAAGATTCCCCAACGAGCGGGGAACCCACAGATACGCAGTATTTT.

The CDR3 reads CASSEGRWDREIDEQFF. The DNA of the CDR3 is TGTGCCAGCAGTGAAGGCCGCTGGGACAGGGAAATAGATGAGCAGTTCTTC. The V and J genes are TRBV6-1 and TRBJ2-1; the match to TRBD1 covers 9 bases. V shed 1 base, J shed 8 bases, and the junction held 12 bases outside the gene matches. The CDR3 length is 17 residues. Germline CDR1 reads MNHNS; CDR2 reads SASEGT.

This clone has just a few counts. The chain links TRBV28 to TRBJ1-2, with 7 bases lining up with TRBD1. With V trimmed by 5 bases and J by 4 bases, 7 bases remained unmatched. CDR1 and CDR2 from the germline V gene are MDHEN and SYDVKM. The CDR3 spans 14 residues. The CDR3 DNA reads as TGTGCCAGCAGTACAGGGGTTTCGGTCTATGGCTACACCTTC. Translated, it gives CASSTGVSVYGYTF.

Only a few counts were recorded for this clone. This chain joins TRBV19 and TRBJ1-2, with TRBD1 identical over 7 bases. Germline trimming cut 6 bases from V and 10 bases from J; bases unmatched to any gene: 11. CDR1 is LNHDA, CDR2 SQIVND, per germline (reference sequence). The length of the CDR3 is 13 residues. The CDR3 region has the DNA TGTGCCAGTAGCAGAACCGGGACAGAAGACTACACCTTC. Its translation: CASSRTGTEDYTF.